What follows are 5 T cell receptor beta chains derived from one specimen sequenced in a study of T cell responses to AZD1222 COVID-19 vaccine. Produced via immunoSEQ multiplex PCR; TCRdb's table is partial and in-frame only. Among approximately 31,000 clones listed, roughly 88% were seen once. Sequencing was performed on peripheral blood, taken 28 days after the second AZD1222 dose. Every receptor here comes from an adult who received the AZD1222 COVID-19 vaccine.

V usage is TRBV28 and J usage is TRBJ2-2; 9 bases are shared with TRBD1. The CDR3 covers 13 residues. The germline V gene has CDR1 MDHEN and CDR2 SYDVKM. V shed 6 bases, J shed 4 bases, and the junction held 0 bases outside the gene matches. As DNA, the CDR3 is TGTGCCAGCAGGACAGGGGGCACCGGGGAGCTGTTTTTT. Encoded protein: CASRTGGTGELFF.

The rearrangement links TRBV3-1 (or the pseudogene TRBV3-2) to TRBJ1-1; D may be TRBD1 (5 bases). Trimming shortened V by 1 base and J by 4 bases, and 10 bases separated the two germline ends. Germline loops: CDR1 LGHDT, CDR2 YNNKEL (reference sequence). This CDR3 comprises 14 residues. The DNA of the CDR3 is TGTGCCAGCAGCCAAGTGGGGGGTCGCACTGAAGCTTTCTTT. Translation gives CASSQVGGRTEAFF.

This sequence joins TRBV29-1 and TRBJ1-4, with D uncertain. Germline CDR1 and CDR2: SQVTM and ANQGSEA. CDR3 size: 12 residues. The V end was cut by 6 bases, the J end by 2 bases, with 7 bases between. CDR3 residues: CSVSATNEKLFF. In nucleotides, the CDR3 is TGCAGCGTCTCCGCCACTAATGAAAAACTGTTTTTT. The full variable domain, completed using reference TRBV29-1 and TRBJ1-4, is SAVISQKPSRDICQRGTSLTIQCQVDSQVTMMFWYRQQPGQSLTLIATANQGSEATYESGFVIDKFPISRPNLTFSTLTVSNMSPEDSSIYLCSVSATNEKLFFGSGTQLSVL.

This chain links TRBV5-6 with TRBJ2-7; D not certain. The CDR3 covers 15 residues. Germline V CDR1 and CDR2: SGHDT, YYEEEE. The ends were cut back, 4 bases at V and 2 bases at J, with 16 bases in the middle. The CDR3 sequence is CASSPIHKPPYEQYF. DNA for the CDR3: TGTGCCAGCAGCCCAATACACAAGCCCCCCTACGAGCAGTACTTC.

The genes are TRBV4-3 and TRBJ2-5; D uncertain. Germline-derived CDR1 and CDR2 are LGHNA and YSLEER. The CDR3 length is 14 residues. Trimming stripped 1 base from V and 5 bases from J, with 11 bases between. CDR3: CASSQGPSLETQYF. The CDR3 DNA reads as TGCGCCAGCAGCCAAGGGCCGTCATTGGAGACCCAGTACTTC.